Shown below are 11 T cell receptor beta chains from a single sample sequenced in a study of shared clonotypes between healthy human individuals. The method was immunoSEQ multiplex PCR; TCRdb's version includes in-frame clones alone and lacks a portion of them. The sample includes some 1,900,000 clones, approximately 94% of them seen just once. Naive CD8 cells comprised CD45RO-negative, CCR7-positively selected cells, excluding terminally differentiated effector memory CD45RA+ cells. Sequencing used naive CD8+ T cells sorted from blood. These receptor sequences come from a man younger than 30 in good health.

The sample holds a few counts of this clone. The chain carries TRBV29-1 and TRBJ2-1; D could derive from TRBD1 or TRBD2 (5 bases each). The CDR3 runs 12 residues. Between the trimmed V and J ends, which lost 2 bases and 8 bases, there was a span of 10 bases. The germline gives CDR1 SQVTM, CDR2 ANQGSEA. In nucleotides, the CDR3 is TGCAGCGTTGAATGGGGGAACGATGAGCAGTTCTTC. Translating it yields CSVEWGNDEQFF.

The gene calls are TRBV4-1 and TRBJ2-1, with D uncertain. CDR3 length equals 13 residues. V lost 0 bases to trimming and J lost 8 bases, with 8 bases between them. Germline CDR1 MGHRA, CDR2 YSYEKL. The CDR3 here is CASSQEHADEQFF. DNA for the CDR3: TGCGCCAGCAGCCAAGAACATGCCGATGAGCAGTTCTTC.

The rearrangement links TRBV27 to TRBJ2-1; possible D gene TRBD2, 6 bases. The CDR3 loop spans 14 amino acids. Trimming pared 4 bases from V and 5 bases from J, leaving 12 bases between. Germline V gene sequence: CDR1 MNHEY, CDR2 SMNVEV (reference sequence). The CDR3, as DNA: TGTGCCAGCAGTTCCAGACTAGAAAACAATGAGCAGTTCTTC. It specifies CASSSRLENNEQFF.

V and J are TRBV21-1 and TRBJ1-1; the table calls TRBD1, which could not be checked here. TRBV21-1 is reported as a pseudogene. The length of the CDR3 is 17 residues. CDR3 nucleotides: TGTGCCAGCAGCAAAGCAGGCAGGGGCGAGGGGAACACTGAAGCTTTCTTT. Its translation is CASSKAGRGEGNTEAFF.

The V gene is TRBV7-8, the J gene TRBJ2-7, with unresolved D. Trimming pared 2 bases from V and 2 bases from J, leaving 10 bases between. Germline V gene lookup returns CDR1 SGHVS and CDR2 FQNEAQ. The CDR3 covers 14 residues. The CDR3 bases are TGTGCCAGCAGCTTATCCCCGAACGCCTACGAGCAGTACTTC. Protein: CASSLSPNAYEQYF.

The rearrangement joins TRBV10-1 to TRBJ2-2, with unresolved D. The CDR3 is 12 amino acids. V lost 7 bases and J 2 bases, leaving 5 bases between the germline ends. CDR1 is WNHNN, CDR2 SYGVQD, per germline (reference sequence). In nucleotides, the CDR3 is TGCGCCAGCAAAGAAAACACCGGGGAGCTGTTTTTT. Protein product: CASKENTGELFF.

This clone has only one observation. The chain joins TRBV5-6 to TRBJ2-7, with D perhaps given as TRBD1 or TRBD2 (5 bases each). Trimming stripped 1 base from V and 2 bases from J, with 16 bases between. This CDR3 region has 16 residues. Looked up from germline, CDR1 is SGHDT and CDR2 is YYEEEE. CDR3 sequence: CASSLIPGWGTYEQYF. The CDR3 nucleotides read TGTGCCAGCAGCTTGATTCCAGGGTGGGGGACCTACGAGCAGTACTTC.

The rearrangement uses TRBV6-1 and TRBJ2-1, with TRBD1 matching 7 bases. Trimming cost V 4 bases and J 0 bases; bases outside gene matches: 3. Germline V gene sequence: CDR1 MNHNS, CDR2 SASEGT. The CDR3 has 15 residues. The CDR3 sequence: CASSGTGDSYNEQFF. The CDR3 coding sequence is TGTGCCAGCAGTGGAACAGGGGACTCCTACAATGAGCAGTTCTTC.

J is TRBJ1-1 and V is TRBV11-2; tentatively, D is TRBD1 (6 bases). Germline V CDR1 and CDR2: SGHAT, FQNNGV. V lost 5 bases and J lost 4, with 14 bases in between. The CDR3 is 14 amino acids. For the CDR3, the DNA is TGTGCCAGCAGCGTAGTCGGGGGGGCCACTGAAGCTTTCTTT. Its protein product is CASSVVGGATEAFF.

The chain links TRBV27 to TRBJ2-3; 12 nucleotides line up with TRBD2. V lost 7 bases to trimming and J lost 4 bases; unmatched junction nucleotides: 9. The V gene's germline CDR1 is MNHEY and CDR2 SMNVEV (reference sequence). CDR3 size: 16 residues. CDR3 sequence: CASKTGLAGFPDTQYF. In DNA form, the CDR3 reads TGTGCCAGCAAAACCGGACTAGCGGGATTTCCAGATACGCAGTATTTT.

The chain uses TRBV4-1 and TRBJ1-2, with 8 bases lining up with TRBD1. This CDR3 is 18 amino acids long. Germline V gene sequence: CDR1 MGHRA, CDR2 YSYEKL. After removal of 2 bases from V and 7 bases from J, the junction contained 18 bases not matched to a gene. The CDR3 nucleotides read TGCGCCAGCAGCCAAACGGGACAGGAGGAGTCCGGACTAATTGGCTACACCTTC. As protein: CASSQTGQEESGLIGYTF.